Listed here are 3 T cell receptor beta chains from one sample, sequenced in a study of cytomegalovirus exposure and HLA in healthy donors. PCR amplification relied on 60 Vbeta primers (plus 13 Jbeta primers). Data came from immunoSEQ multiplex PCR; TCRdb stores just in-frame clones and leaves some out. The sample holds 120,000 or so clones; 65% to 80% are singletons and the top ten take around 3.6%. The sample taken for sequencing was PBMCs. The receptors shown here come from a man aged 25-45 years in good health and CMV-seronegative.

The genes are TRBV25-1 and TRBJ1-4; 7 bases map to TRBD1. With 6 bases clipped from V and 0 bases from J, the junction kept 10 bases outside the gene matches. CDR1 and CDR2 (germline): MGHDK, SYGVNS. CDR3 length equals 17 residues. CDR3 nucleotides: TGTGCCAGCAGATCTACGGACAGGTATTCAACTAATGAAAAACTGTTTTTT. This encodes CASRSTDRYSTNEKLFF.

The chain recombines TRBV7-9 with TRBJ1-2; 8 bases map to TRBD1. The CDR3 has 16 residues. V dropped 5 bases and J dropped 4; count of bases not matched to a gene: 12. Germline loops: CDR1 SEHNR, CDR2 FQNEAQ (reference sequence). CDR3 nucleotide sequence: TGTGCCAGCAGCCAGACAGGGGCCTCTCTACCCTATGGCTACACCTTC. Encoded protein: CASSQTGASLPYGYTF.

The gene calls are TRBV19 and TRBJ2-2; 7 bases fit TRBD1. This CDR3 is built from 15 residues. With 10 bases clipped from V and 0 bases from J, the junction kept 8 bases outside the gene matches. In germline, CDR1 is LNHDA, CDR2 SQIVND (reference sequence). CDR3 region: CATTLDRPNTGELFF. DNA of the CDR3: TGTGCCACCACCCTGGACAGGCCGAACACCGGGGAGCTGTTTTTT.